This TCR beta chain was documented in a study of OX40 agonist ivuxolimab in advanced cancers. Regarding the study in general: The costimulatory receptor OX40 (CD134) was targeted by ivuxolimab, a fully human IgG2 agonistic monoclonal antibody. In the dose-escalation cohort, nearly 85% of patients were male, and the mean age was roughly 60 years with a range of roughly 20 to 85. Of the approximately 50 dose-escalation patients, hepatocellular carcinoma was present in around 20, melanoma in roughly 15, renal cell carcinoma in 9 and head and neck cancer in 9. The paper covers the monotherapy dose-escalation part of the phase I ivuxolimab trial, which included N ≈ 50 patients. Patients were allowed to have had prior anti-PD-1, anti-PD-L1 or anti-CTLA-4 therapy, and approximately 37% of the dose-escalation patients had been treated with checkpoint inhibitors. The purpose of peripheral TCRbeta sequencing was to test whether ivuxolimab changed TCR sequence diversity and led to clonal T-cell expansion. Partial responses occurred in three dose-escalation patients, of whom one had hepatocellular carcinoma and two had cutaneous melanoma. Intravenous ivuxolimab was administered to patients every 2 weeks at six dose levels: 0.01, 0.1, 0.3, 1.5, 3 and 10 mg/kg.

To sequence the TCRbeta CDR3 region, genomic DNA was isolated from the sorted cells. The immunoSEQ Assay was used for sequencing of TCRbeta CDR3 regions. TCRdb carries this immuneACCESS record with in-frame sequences only. Its versions omit some clonotypes, under half of them owing to an unresolved V gene in the studies checked, with the rest unexplained. Here the sample has about 73,000 clones; approximately 86% occur a single time. The ten largest clones capture approximately 0.73% of the sample. The V end loses 3 bases and the J end loses 0 bases, and a stretch of 7 bases separates them. The germline V gene (reference sequence) yields SGHKS for CDR1 and YYEKEE for CDR2. Inclusive of the bounding cysteine and phenylalanine, the CDR3 is 14 residues long. The DNA shown is the 42-base CDR3, in frame from base 1. With respect to this clone: It lacks a known antigen. The record has no base qualities; no much larger clone is one base away.

The study at large found these results: At doses of 0.1 to 3.0 mg/kg, clonal expansion of both CD4+ and CD8+ blood T cells was observed from baseline to week 6. Antigen specificity was not determined for the clonally expanded peripheral T cells. Low levels of normalized T-cell clonal expansion were also seen in some nonresponding patients. On average, CD8+ T cells showed more expanded clones than CD4+ T cells after ivuxolimab. In the 0.1-3.0 mg/kg groups, partial responders were among the patients with the lowest normalized peripheral clonal expansion, particularly in CD8+ T cells.

Patients with a history of autoimmune disease or receiving systemic immunosuppression were excluded from the trial. Peripheral blood for TCR sequencing was collected from all dose cohorts at baseline, on cycle 4 day 1, and on cycle 7 day 1. The samples were taken from a phase I, first-in-human, multicenter, open-label dose-escalation trial of ivuxolimab. Adults with locally advanced or metastatic melanoma, renal cell, hepatocellular, or head and neck squamous cell carcinoma were enrolled in the trial. Before TCR sequencing, CD4+ T cells and CD8+ T cells were sorted from peripheral blood as separate populations.

The receptor was isolated from an adult with an advanced solid tumor such as melanoma, head and neck, liver or kidney cancer. Here the sequenced sample was CD4+ or CD8+ T cells sorted from blood, taken in a trial of the OX40 agonist ivuxolimab. The chain is made from TRBV5-5 and TRBJ1-3; the D gene is perhaps TRBD1, from 6 matching bases. The sequenced DNA: TGTGCCAGCAGCTGGACAGTCTCTGGAAACACCATATATTTT. The encoded protein is CASSWTVSGNTIYF.